This T cell receptor (beta chain) came from a study of memory CD4+ T cells and cytomegalovirus serostatus. General observations from the study: CD4+ memory repertoires contained about 40% of the roughly 160 reported CMV TCRbeta sequences.

The sort gate was single viable CD3+CD4+CD8-CD45RO+ cells for memory CD4+ T cells. The table came from immunoSEQ multiplex PCR; TCRdb's copy has only in-frame clones and leaves some out. The table shows 58,000 or so clones, with roughly 77% occurring only once. For this clone: What it binds is not known.

The TCR comes from an adult in good health and CMV-seropositive. Sequences were obtained from memory CD4+ T cells from blood.

CDR3 sequence reads: CASRRTSGSANEQFF. The CDR3 region has the DNA TGTGCCAGCAGGAGAACTAGCGGGAGTGCGAATGAGCAGTTCTTC. The chain carries TRBV2 and TRBJ2-1; 11 bases are a match to TRBD2. V was pared by 6 bases and J by 7 bases, with 8 bases of the junction left unmatched. Germline V CDR1 and CDR2: SNHLY, FYNNEI. The CDR3 length is 15 residues.